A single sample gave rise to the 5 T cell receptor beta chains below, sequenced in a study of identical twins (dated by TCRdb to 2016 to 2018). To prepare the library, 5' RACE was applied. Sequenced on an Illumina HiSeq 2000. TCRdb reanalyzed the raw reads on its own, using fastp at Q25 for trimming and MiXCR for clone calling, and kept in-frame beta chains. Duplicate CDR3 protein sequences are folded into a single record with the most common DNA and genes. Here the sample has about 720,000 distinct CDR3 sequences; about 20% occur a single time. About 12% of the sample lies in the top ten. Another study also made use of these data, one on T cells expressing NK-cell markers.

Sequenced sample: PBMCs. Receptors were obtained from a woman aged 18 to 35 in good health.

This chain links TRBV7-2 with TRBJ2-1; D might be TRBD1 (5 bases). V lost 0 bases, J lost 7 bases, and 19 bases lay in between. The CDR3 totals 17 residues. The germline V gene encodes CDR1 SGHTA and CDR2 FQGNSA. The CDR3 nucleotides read TGTGCCAGCAGCTTAGCGTGGGCCAGGGCCGGTGGAAATGAGCAGTTCTTC. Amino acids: CASSLAWARAGGNEQFF.

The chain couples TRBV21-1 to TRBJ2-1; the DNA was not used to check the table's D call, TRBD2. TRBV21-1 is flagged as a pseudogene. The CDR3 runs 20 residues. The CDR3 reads CASGPKERLAGIGSYNEQFF. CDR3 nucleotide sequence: TGTGCCAGCGGCCCAAAGGAGAGACTAGCGGGTATTGGGTCCTACAATGAGCAGTTCTTC.

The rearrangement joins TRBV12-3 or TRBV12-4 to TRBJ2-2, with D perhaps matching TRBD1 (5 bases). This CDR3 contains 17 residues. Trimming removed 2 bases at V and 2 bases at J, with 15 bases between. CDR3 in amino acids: CASSLWGPRENTGELFF. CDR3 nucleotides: TGTGCCAGCAGTTTATGGGGCCCCAGGGAAAACACCGGGGAGCTGTTTTTT.

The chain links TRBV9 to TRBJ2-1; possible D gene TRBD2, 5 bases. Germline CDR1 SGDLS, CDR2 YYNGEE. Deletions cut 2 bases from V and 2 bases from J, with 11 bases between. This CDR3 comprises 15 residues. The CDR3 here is CASSVTGNPYNEQFF. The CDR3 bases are TGTGCCAGCAGCGTGACGGGAAACCCCTACAATGAGCAGTTCTTC.

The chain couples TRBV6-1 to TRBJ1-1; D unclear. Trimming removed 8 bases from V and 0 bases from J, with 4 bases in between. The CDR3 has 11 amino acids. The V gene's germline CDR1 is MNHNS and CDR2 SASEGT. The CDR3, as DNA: TGTGCCAGCTTTATGAACACTGAAGCTTTCTTT. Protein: CASFMNTEAFF.